The rows below give T cell receptor beta chains drawn from one sample of a study of T cell responses to AZD1222 COVID-19 vaccine. Method: immunoSEQ multiplex PCR; TCRdb's copy keeps in-frame clones and lacks some. The sample holds 120,000 to 150,000 clones; about nine tenths are singletons and the top ten take around 1.5%. Material: peripheral blood, obtained 28 days after the second AZD1222 dose. These receptors were obtained from an adult who received the AZD1222 COVID-19 vaccine. The CDR3 runs from the conserved cysteine through the conserved F or W. D genes are given only for firm matches. Only some rows state a clone size, as once, few, many or a class for expanded clones.

len	abundance	v_gene	d_gene	j_gene	CDR3aa	CDR3nt
13	-	TRBV27	-	TRBJ1-2	CASSYEPPYGYTF	TGTGCCAGCAGTTACGAGCCGCCCTATGGCTACACCTTC
13	-	TRBV12-3/TRBV12-4	-	TRBJ1-1	CASSRRVRTEAFF	TGTGCCAGCTCGCGCAGGGTCCGTACTGAAGCTTTCTTT
18	once	TRBV6-2/TRBV6-3	-	TRBJ2-7	CASSYTLQSTIPTYEQYF	TGTGCCAGCAGTTACACCCTTCAGTCGACTATACCCACCTACGAGCAGTACTTC
16	-	TRBV5-6	-	TRBJ2-1	CASSLIGTTTYNEQFF	TGTGCCAGCAGCTTGATAGGGACAACTACCTACAATGAGCAGTTCTTC
13	-	TRBV30	-	TRBJ1-5	CAWSSRGDQPQHF	TGTGCCTGGAGTAGTCGGGGGGATCAGCCCCAGCATTTT
15	-	TRBV11-3	TRBD2	TRBJ2-5	CASSPGLGDGGTQYF	TGTGCCAGCAGCCCTGGACTAGGGGACGGGGGGACCCAGTACTTC
12	-	TRBV2	TRBD1	TRBJ2-7	CASRDRPYEQYF	TGTGCCAGCAGGGACAGGCCATACGAGCAGTACTTC
13	once	TRBV7-2	-	TRBJ1-1	CASSSQGQSEAFF	TGTGCCAGCAGCTCCCAAGGACAGTCTGAAGCTTTCTTT
14	-	TRBV28	-	TRBJ1-1	CASSLFRVNTEAFF	TGTGCCAGCAGTTTATTCAGGGTGAACACTGAAGCTTTCTTT
14	-	TRBV5-6	TRBD1	TRBJ1-6	CASSATGDFSALHF	TGTGCCAGCAGCGCGACAGGGGACTTTTCGGCCCTCCACTTT
14	-	TRBV27	-	TRBJ1-1	CASSPARSNTEAFF	TGTGCCAGCAGCCCCGCCCGGTCTAACACTGAAGCTTTCTTT
17	-	TRBV6-2/TRBV6-3	-	TRBJ2-3	CASSYATGNGGTDTQYF	TGTGCCAGCAGTTACGCTACAGGGAATGGGGGCACAGATACGCAGTATTTT
14	-	TRBV6-6	TRBD1	TRBJ1-1	CASSYSRGTDEAFF	TGTGCCAGCAGTTACTCGAGAGGGACAGACGAAGCTTTCTTT
19	-	TRBV11-3	TRBD1	TRBJ2-7	CASSLDANLQGAGSYEQYF	TGTGCCAGCAGCTTAGACGCGAACCTACAGGGGGCCGGGTCCTACGAGCAGTACTTC
13	-	TRBV7-8	-	TRBJ1-1	CASRPAMNTEAFF	TGTGCCAGCAGGCCAGCTATGAACACTGAAGCTTTCTTT
13	-	TRBV24-1	-	TRBJ1-2	CATSDATGNGYTF	TGTGCCACCAGTGACGCAACAGGTAATGGCTACACCTTC
16	once	TRBV2	-	TRBJ2-3	CASSERWQFSTDTQYF	TGTGCCAGCAGTGAAAGGTGGCAGTTTAGCACAGATACGCAGTATTTT
14	few	TRBV18	-	TRBJ2-7	CASSLLGGVYEQYF	TGTGCCAGCTCACTTCTAGGGGGGGTCTACGAGCAGTACTTC
14	-	TRBV28	TRBD1	TRBJ1-1	CASSLGTGDTEAFF	TGTGCCAGCAGTTTGGGAACAGGGGACACTGAAGCTTTCTTT
14	-	TRBV19	-	TRBJ2-7	CASSDRFFSYEQYF	TGTGCCAGTAGTGACAGGTTTTTTTCCTACGAGCAGTACTTC
19	-	TRBV5-1	TRBD2	TRBJ2-5	CASSGGLAGVPPHQETQYF	TGCGCCAGCAGCGGGGGGCTAGCGGGAGTGCCGCCCCACCAAGAGACCCAGTACTTC
14	-	TRBV5-1	-	TRBJ2-2	CASSLGFTTGELFF	TGCGCCAGCAGCTTGGGGTTCACTACCGGGGAGCTGTTTTTT
12	-	TRBV10-1	TRBD1	TRBJ2-7	CAWDRSSYEQYF	TGCGCCTGGGACAGATCCTCCTACGAGCAGTACTTC
18	-	TRBV4-1	-	TRBJ2-4	CASSNRAKTDLAKNIQYF	TGCGCCAGCAGTAATCGAGCTAAGACGGACCTAGCCAAAAACATTCAGTACTTC
17	-	TRBV30	-	TRBJ2-7	CAWSGGPTALAFYEQYF	TGTGCCTGGAGTGGGGGTCCTACCGCATTGGCTTTCTACGAGCAGTACTTC
13	-	TRBV2	-	TRBJ1-2	CASSAWGREGYTF	TGTGCCAGCAGTGCTTGGGGCCGGGAGGGCTACACCTTC
14	-	TRBV5-6	TRBD1	TRBJ1-1	CASSLRTGNTEAFF	TGTGCCAGCAGCCTTCGGACAGGGAACACTGAAGCTTTCTTT
17	-	TRBV7-8	-	TRBJ2-5	CASSPDPSGPYLETQYF	TGTGCCAGCAGCCCCGACCCTTCGGGTCCGTATCTAGAGACCCAGTACTTC
15	-	TRBV29-1	TRBD1	TRBJ1-2	CSADRTGALNYGYTF	TGCAGCGCCGACAGGACAGGAGCTTTAAACTATGGCTACACCTTC
15	-	TRBV18	TRBD2	TRBJ2-3	CASSPGLAPTDTQYF	TGTGCCAGCTCACCTGGACTAGCCCCCACAGATACGCAGTATTTT
14	-	TRBV7-2	TRBD2	TRBJ2-7	CASSVAGGSYEQYF	TGTGCCAGCAGCGTAGCGGGGGGTTCCTACGAGCAGTACTTC
14	once	TRBV14	-	TRBJ2-7	CASSHPGGGYEQYF	TGTGCCAGCAGTCATCCCGGGGGCGGCTACGAGCAGTACTTC
15	-	TRBV28	TRBD1	TRBJ2-7	CASSKQGAGLGEQYF	TGTGCCAGCAGCAAACAGGGGGCCGGTCTTGGCGAGCAGTACTTC
16	-	TRBV9	TRBD1	TRBJ2-1	CASSTGAAAIYNEQFF	TGTGCCAGCAGTACAGGGGCGGCAGCAATCTACAATGAGCAGTTCTTC
12	-	TRBV28	-	TRBJ2-7	CASSWAGYEQYF	TGTGCCAGCAGTTGGGCAGGGTACGAGCAGTACTTC
13	-	TRBV10-3	TRBD1	TRBJ2-5	CAITRGPRETQYF	TGTGCCATCACGAGGGGGCCCCGGGAGACCCAGTACTTC
13	-	TRBV10-2	-	TRBJ1-4	CASSAGTNEKLFF	TGCGCCAGCAGTGCCGGGACTAATGAAAAACTGTTTTTT
13	-	TRBV18	TRBD1	TRBJ1-1	CASSSGQETEAFF	TGTGCCAGCTCATCCGGACAGGAGACTGAAGCTTTCTTT
14	-	TRBV19	-	TRBJ1-5	CASSIFREAQPQHF	TGTGCCAGTAGTATCTTCAGAGAAGCCCAGCCCCAGCATTTT
14	-	TRBV6-5	-	TRBJ2-3	CASTAGLSTDTQYF	TGTGCCAGCACTGCGGGCCTTAGCACAGATACGCAGTATTTT
13	-	TRBV9	-	TRBJ2-1	CASSVEVRDEQFF	TGTGCCAGCAGCGTAGAGGTTCGTGATGAGCAGTTCTTC
13	-	TRBV6-5	-	TRBJ2-7	CASSTRTAYEQYF	TGTGCCAGCAGTACCCGGACAGCCTACGAGCAGTACTTC
12	-	TRBV5-4	TRBD1	TRBJ1-1	CASKTQGAEAFF	TGTGCCAGCAAGACACAGGGGGCTGAAGCTTTCTTT
14	-	TRBV10-1	-	TRBJ2-5	CASSESQGQETQYF	TGCGCCAGCAGTGAGTCCCAGGGCCAAGAGACCCAGTACTTC
18	-	TRBV6-2/TRBV6-3	TRBD1	TRBJ2-2	CASSYRMRGQVGTGELFF	TGTGCCAGCAGTTATCGTATGAGGGGACAGGTCGGCACCGGGGAGCTGTTTTTT
13	-	TRBV7-8	-	TRBJ2-5	CASSLAGVETQYF	TGTGCCAGCAGTCTAGCCGGTGTAGAGACCCAGTACTTC
14	-	TRBV19	-	TRBJ2-2	CASSTPSNPGELFF	TGTGCCAGTAGTACACCTAGCAATCCCGGGGAGCTGTTTTTT
14	-	TRBV7-3	-	TRBJ2-2	CASSGITGTGELFF	TGTGCCAGCAGCGGAATAACGGGCACCGGGGAGCTGTTTTTT
13	-	TRBV2	TRBD2	TRBJ2-5	CASRGGAGETQYF	TGTGCCAGTCGGGGGGGGGCTGGGGAGACCCAGTACTTC